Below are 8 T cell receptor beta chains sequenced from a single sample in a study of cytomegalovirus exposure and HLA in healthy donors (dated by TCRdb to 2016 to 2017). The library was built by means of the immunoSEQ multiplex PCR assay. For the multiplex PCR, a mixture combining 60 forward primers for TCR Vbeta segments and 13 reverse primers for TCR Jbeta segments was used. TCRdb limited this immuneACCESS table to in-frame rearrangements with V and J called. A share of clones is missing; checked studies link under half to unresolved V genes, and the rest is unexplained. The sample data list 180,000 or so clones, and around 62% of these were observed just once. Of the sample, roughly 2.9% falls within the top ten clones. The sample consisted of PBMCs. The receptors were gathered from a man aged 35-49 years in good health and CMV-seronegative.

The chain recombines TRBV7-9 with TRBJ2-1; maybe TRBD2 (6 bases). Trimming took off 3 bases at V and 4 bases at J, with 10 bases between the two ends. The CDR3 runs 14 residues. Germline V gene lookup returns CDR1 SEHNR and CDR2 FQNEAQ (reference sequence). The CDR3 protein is CASSFRELYNEQFF. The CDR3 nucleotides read TGTGCCAGCAGCTTCCGGGAGCTGTACAATGAGCAGTTCTTC.

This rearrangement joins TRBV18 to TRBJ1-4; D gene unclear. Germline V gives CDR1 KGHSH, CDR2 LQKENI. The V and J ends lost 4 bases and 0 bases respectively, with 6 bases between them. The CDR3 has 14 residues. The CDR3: CASSRETTNEKLFF. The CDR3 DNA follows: TGTGCCAGCTCACGAGAAACAACTAATGAAAAACTGTTTTTT.

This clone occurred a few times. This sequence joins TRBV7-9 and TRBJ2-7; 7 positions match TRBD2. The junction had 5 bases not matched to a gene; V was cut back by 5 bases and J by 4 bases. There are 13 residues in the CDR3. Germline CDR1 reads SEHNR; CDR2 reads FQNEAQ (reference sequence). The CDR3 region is CASSLSGVYEQYF. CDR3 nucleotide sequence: TGTGCCAGCAGCCTAAGCGGGGTATACGAGCAGTACTTC.

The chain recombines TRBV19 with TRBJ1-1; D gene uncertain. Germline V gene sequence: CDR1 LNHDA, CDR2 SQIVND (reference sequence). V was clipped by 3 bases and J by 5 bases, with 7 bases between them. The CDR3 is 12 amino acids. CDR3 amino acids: CASSMERTEAFF. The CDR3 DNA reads TGTGCCAGTAGTATGGAGCGAACTGAAGCTTTCTTT.

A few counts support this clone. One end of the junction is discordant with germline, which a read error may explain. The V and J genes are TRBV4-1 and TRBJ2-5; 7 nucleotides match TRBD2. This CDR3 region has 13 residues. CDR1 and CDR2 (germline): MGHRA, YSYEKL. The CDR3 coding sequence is TGCGCCAGCAGCCCTCTAGGACTAGAGGCCCAGTACTTC. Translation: CASSPLGLEAQYF.

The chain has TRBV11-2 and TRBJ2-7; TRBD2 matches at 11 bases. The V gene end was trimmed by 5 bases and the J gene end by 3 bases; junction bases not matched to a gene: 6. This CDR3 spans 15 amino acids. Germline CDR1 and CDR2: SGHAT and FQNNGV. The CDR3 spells CASSPGLAGSYEQYF. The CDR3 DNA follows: TGTGCCAGCAGCCCCGGACTAGCGGGCAGCTACGAGCAGTACTTC. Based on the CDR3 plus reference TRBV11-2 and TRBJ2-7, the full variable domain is EAGVAQSPRYKIIEKRQSVAFWCNPISGHATLYWYQQILGQGPKLLIQFQNNGVVDDSQLPKDRFSAERLKGVDSTLKIQPAKLEDSAVYLCASSPGLAGSYEQYFGPGTRLTVT.

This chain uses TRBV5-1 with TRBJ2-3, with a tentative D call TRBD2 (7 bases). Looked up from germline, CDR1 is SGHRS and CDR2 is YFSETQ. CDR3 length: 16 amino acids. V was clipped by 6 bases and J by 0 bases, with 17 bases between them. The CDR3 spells CASNEGGALSTDTQYF. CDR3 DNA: TGCGCCAGCAACGAAGGGGGGGCCTTAAGCACAGATACGCAGTATTTT.

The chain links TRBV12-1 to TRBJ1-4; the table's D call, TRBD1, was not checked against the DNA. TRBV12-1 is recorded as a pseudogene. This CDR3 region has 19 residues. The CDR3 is CASSFRKGQGKSPNEKLFF. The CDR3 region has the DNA TGTGCCAGCAGCTTCCGTAAAGGACAGGGGAAATCGCCTAATGAAAAACTGTTTTTT.